The TCR beta chain under discussion was sequenced for a study of technical replicates of blood from a handful of donors. Profiling relied on immunoSEQ multiplex PCR, and the TCRdb table lists in-frame clones only, not all of them. Here the sample spans 85,000 to 100,000 clones, approximately 95% being singletons. CDR1 and CDR2 (germline): SGHDT, YYEEEE. Trimming removed 2 bases at V and 2 bases at J, with 11 bases between. The CDR3 consists of 14 residues. The chain joins TRBV5-6 to TRBJ2-7, with unresolved D. The origin of this receptor is a human donor in good health. The sample was T cells isolated from PBMCs. CDR3 region: CASSLTAAAYEQYF. The CDR3 bases are TGTGCCAGCAGCTTAACGGCTGCGGCCTACGAGCAGTACTTC. Full variable domain (outside the CDR3, taken from reference TRBV5-6 and TRBJ2-7): DAGVTQSPTHLIKTRGQQVTLRCSPKSGHDTVSWYQQALGQGPQFIFQYYEEEERQRGNFPDRFSGHQFPNYSSELNVNALLLGDSALYLCASSLTAAAYEQYFGPGTRLTVT.